This TCR beta chain was sequenced for a study of human T cells and chemical hapten exposure. TCRdb re-analysed the RACE reads in MiXCR, keeping a single row per CDR3 protein. Here the sample spans approximately 89,000 distinct CDR3 sequences, roughly a tenth being singletons. This clonotype is medium-sized in the sample. Its antigen is undetermined. Time point in this sample: patch test 2, 6 weeks after DPC sensitization. Treatment defined: therapeutic diphenylcyclopropenone sensitization with weekly scalp DPC. The study, taken as a whole, reports: TCRs exceeding 1 in 1000 frequency stayed unchanged with DPC sensitization.

Trimming stripped 6 bases from V and 10 bases from J, with 15 bases between. This CDR3 has 11 amino acids. The germline V gene encodes CDR1 SQVTM and CDR2 ANQGSEA. The chain links TRBV29-1 to TRBJ1-2; the D gene is possibly TRBD1 (5 bases). The specimen comprised whole blood, sampled in connection with sensitization to the hapten diphenylcyclopropenone (DPC). The clonotype originates from a woman aged 25-40 years with alopecia areata. Some clones in this sample may be carry-over from other donors' samples. The CDR3 sequence: CSVDRDGDYTF. CDR3 in DNA: TGCAGCGTGGACCGGGACGGAGACTACACCTTC. The full variable domain, rest sourced from reference TRBV29-1 and TRBJ1-2, is SAVISQKPSRDICQRGTSLTIQCQVDSQVTMMFWYRQQPGQSLTLIATANQGSEATYESGFVIDKFPISRPNLTFSTLTVSNMSPEDSSIYLCSVDRDGDYTFGSGTRLTVV.